This entry features one T cell receptor (beta chain) sequence. The antigen is undetermined. Primers included in the PCR were 60 Vbeta and 13 Jbeta primers. Produced via immunoSEQ multiplex PCR; TCRdb's table is partial and in-frame only. The data show about 180,000 clones, 76% seen once. This entry belongs to a study of cytomegalovirus exposure and HLA in healthy donors. Whole-study results and caveats: A few CMV-associated chains were confirmed in vitro to be specific for CMV antigens. Judged likely to be a sequencing artifact was a cluster of highly shared sequence variants.

This clonotype was sampled from a woman between 25 and 40 years old in good health and CMV-seropositive. Sequencing was carried out using PBMCs.

CDR3 sequence reads: CASSIPGQGFVYGYTF. The DNA for the CDR3 is TGTGCCAGTAGTATCCCGGGACAGGGATTTGTTTATGGCTACACCTTC. The chain is built from TRBV19 and TRBJ1-2, with 9 bases matching TRBD1. There are 16 residues in the CDR3. Germline assignment: CDR1 LNHDA and CDR2 SQIVND (reference sequence). V trimming: 3 bases; J trimming: 5 bases; junction bases outside the gene matches: 10.